The 26 T cell receptor beta chains presented below share a single source sample, sequenced in a study of T-cell memory formation after mild COVID-19 (dated by TCRdb to the early 2020s). The protocol used for the library was 5' RACE. The run used an Illumina NovaSeq 6000. In TCRdb, the public reads were trimmed at Q25 with fastp and aligned with MiXCR, with productive beta chains retained. Here each entry gathers all rows of one CDR3 protein and keeps the most common genes and DNA. Recorded for this sample are hundreds of thousands of distinct CDR3 sequences; approximately 25% of them occurred a single time. The ten largest make up around 12% of the sample. Input material: PBMCs or a T cell subset sorted from them (not recorded which). The receptors derive from an adult woman who had mild COVID-19 (a few samples of this study predate the infection). The sample titles of this study are shuffled in the database, so cell type and time point are left out; the donor was told from shared clones.

The rearrangement uses TRBV27 and TRBJ2-3, with TRBD2 as a possible D gene (6 bases). Germline assignment: CDR1 MNHEY and CDR2 SMNVEV (reference sequence). V was shortened by 5 bases and J by 2 bases, with 14 bases between the two germline ends. The CDR3 runs 15 residues. CDR3 protein: CASSRRGVLTDTQYF. The CDR3 DNA is TGTGCCAGCAGTCGACGCGGGGTTCTCACAGATACGCAGTATTTT.

This clonotype was counted between two and nine times. The chain employs TRBV9 and TRBJ2-1; TRBD1 or TRBD2 may be the D gene (5 bases each). The CDR3 is 16 amino acids. Germline values: CDR1 SGDLS, CDR2 YYNGEE. The V end was cut by 3 bases, the J end by 2 bases, with 15 bases between. CDR3 amino acids: CASSATRGVPYNEQFF. CDR3 sequence (DNA): TGTGCCAGCAGCGCGACGAGAGGGGTTCCCTACAATGAGCAGTTCTTC.

This clonotype was counted between two and nine times. The chain couples TRBV7-3 to TRBJ2-5; 10 positions agree with TRBD1. CDR3 length: 13 residues. The V segment lost 4 bases and the J segment 5 bases; nucleotides outside the gene matches: 1. Germline CDR1 and CDR2: SGHTA and FQGTGA. CDR3 protein: CASSSDRGETQYF. CDR3 sequence (DNA): TGTGCCAGCAGCTCGGACAGGGGGGAGACCCAGTACTTC.

This clonotype was detected only once. The chain links TRBV9 to TRBJ2-1, with 8 bases lining up with TRBD2. The CDR3 covers 15 residues. Germline V CDR1 and CDR2: SGDLS, YYNGEE. The V and J ends lost 3 bases and 3 bases, in that order; junction bases with no gene match: 5. CDR3 protein: CASSAPGLGYNEQFF. In DNA form, the CDR3 reads TGTGCCAGCAGCGCCCCGGGACTAGGCTACAATGAGCAGTTCTTC.

This rearrangement joins TRBV20-1 to TRBJ2-4, with 9 bases lining up with TRBD2. This CDR3 has 18 amino acids. Germline CDR1 reads DFQATT; CDR2 reads SNEGSKA (reference sequence). V shed 0 bases and J 0 bases; nucleotides not matched to a gene: 9. CDR3 region: CSARDRPSGVLAKNIQYF. The CDR3 DNA follows: TGCAGTGCTAGAGATCGGCCTAGCGGGGTGCTAGCCAAAAACATTCAGTACTTC.

This clonotype was detected only a few times. The chain uses TRBV18 and TRBJ1-3; D possibly corresponds to TRBD1 (6 bases). CDR1 and CDR2 (germline): KGHSH, LQKENI. The CDR3 spans 14 residues. Trimming removed 3 bases at V and 6 bases at J, with 12 bases between. The CDR3 loop reads CASSPDSLLNTIYF. DNA for the CDR3: TGTGCCAGCTCACCGGACAGTCTCTTAAACACCATATATTTT. Based on the CDR3 plus reference TRBV18 and TRBJ1-3, the full variable domain is NAGVMQNPRHLVRRRGQEARLRCSPMKGHSHVYWYRQLPEEGLKFMVYLQKENIIDESGMPKERFSAEFPKEGPSILRIQQVVRGDSAAYFCASSPDSLLNTIYFGEGSWLTVV.

This clonotype was detected only a few times. The chain couples TRBV7-9 to TRBJ2-1, with 7 bases aligning to TRBD2. This CDR3 region has 13 residues. CDR1 is SEHNR, CDR2 FQNEAQ, per germline (reference sequence). The V gene end was trimmed by 7 bases and the J gene end by 4 bases; junction bases not matched to a gene: 4. Here the CDR3 reads CASKPSGYNEQFF. CDR3 nucleotides: TGTGCCAGCAAGCCTAGCGGTTACAATGAGCAGTTCTTC.

This clonotype was seen a handful of times. The chain couples TRBV29-1 to TRBJ2-3; D could derive from TRBD1 or TRBD2 (5 bases each). This CDR3 has 15 amino acids. Germline CDR1 is SQVTM and CDR2 is ANQGSEA. The germline V and J ends were trimmed by 4 bases and 6 bases, with 20 bases remaining between them. CDR3 residues: CSVVGRGGGGDTQYF. In DNA, the CDR3 is TGCAGCGTTGTAGGTCGGGGCGGAGGCGGGGATACGCAGTATTTT.

This clonotype has only a few counts. J is TRBJ1-5 and V is TRBV9; the match to TRBD1 covers 10 bases. Germline lookup yields CDR1 SGDLS and CDR2 YYNGEE. Trimming removed 0 bases from V and 9 bases from J; junction bases left unmatched: 9. The CDR3 has 16 amino acids. CDR3 protein: CASSVGGGTGDMPQHF. In nucleotides, the CDR3 is TGTGCCAGCAGCGTAGGAGGGGGGACAGGGGATATGCCCCAGCATTTT. The whole variable domain, filled in from reference TRBV9 and TRBJ1-5, reads DSGVTQTPKHLITATGQRVTLRCSPRSGDLSVYWYQQSLDQGLQFLIQYYNGEERAKGNILERFSAQQFPDLHSELNLSSLELGDSALYFCASSVGGGTGDMPQHFGDGTRLSIL.

Only a few counts were recorded for this clonotype. The rearrangement links TRBV20-1 to TRBJ2-7; 8 bases fit TRBD2. The length of the CDR3 is 14 residues. The germline CDR1 and CDR2 sequences are DFQATT and SNEGSKA (reference sequence). Trimming took 6 bases from V and 3 from J; bases not matched to a gene: 10. CDR3 region: CSARPELAVYEQYF. Written as DNA, the CDR3 is TGCAGTGCCCGACCCGAACTAGCGGTCTACGAGCAGTACTTC.

This clonotype showed up just a few times. Compared with germline, one end of the junction differs, possibly owing to a read error. This chain links TRBV5-6 with TRBJ1-1; possible D gene TRBD1, 6 bases. The CDR3 sequence is 17 residues long. CDR1 SGHDT and CDR2 YYEEEE come from the germline V gene. DNA for the CDR3: TGTGCCAGCAGCTTGTTATGGGGGGCGACGGTGAACCCTGAAGCTTTCTTT. Protein product: CASSLLWGATVNPEAFF.

V usage is TRBV7-2 and J usage is TRBJ1-1; the D gene is possibly TRBD1 (5 bases). V was pared by 3 bases and J by 2 bases, with 16 bases between. In germline, CDR1 is SGHTA, CDR2 FQGNSA. CDR3 length equals 16 residues. As DNA, the CDR3 is TGTGCCAGCAGCTTTCGAGGGGTAAGAGGCAACACTGAAGCTTTCTTT. Amino acid sequence: CASSFRGVRGNTEAFF.

This clonotype showed up just once. The chain employs TRBV7-3 and TRBJ2-3; no definite D call. The germline V gene has CDR1 SGHTA and CDR2 FQGTGA. CDR3 length: 14 amino acids. Trimming shortened V by 5 bases and J by 2 bases, and 11 bases separated the two germline ends. The CDR3 spells CASSHTGLTDTQYF. The CDR3 DNA is TGTGCCAGCAGCCATACCGGGCTCACAGATACGCAGTATTTT.

This chain joins TRBV11-2 and TRBJ1-2, with D unclear. The CDR3 loop spans 11 amino acids. Trimming cost V 4 bases and J 8 bases, with 8 bases left between them. Germline V lookup: CDR1 SGHAT, CDR2 FQNNGV. For the CDR3, the DNA is TGTGCCAGCAGCTCCGGAATCGGCTACACCTTC. Encoded protein: CASSSGIGYTF.

This clonotype has only a few counts. This chain joins TRBV7-6 and TRBJ2-2; 10 bases map to TRBD1. The ends lost 4 bases at V and 7 bases at J; junction bases unmatched: 9. CDR1 SGHVS and CDR2 FNYEAQ come from the germline V gene. The CDR3 length is 16 residues. CDR3 residues: CASSSPWDRGGGELFF. CDR3 DNA: TGTGCCAGCAGCTCCCCCTGGGACAGGGGAGGCGGGGAGCTGTTTTTT.

The rearrangement links TRBV19 to TRBJ1-5; D is undetermined. This CDR3 spans 16 amino acids. CDR1 is LNHDA, CDR2 SQIVND, per germline (reference sequence). Trimming left V 3 bases short and J 0 bases short, with 12 bases between. Here the CDR3 reads CASSIQGSVSNQPQHF. The CDR3, as DNA: TGTGCCAGTAGTATTCAAGGGTCTGTTAGCAATCAGCCCCAGCATTTT.

This clonotype came up a few times. The V gene is TRBV5-1, the J gene TRBJ2-3; tentative D call: TRBD1 (5 bases). CDR1 is SGHRS, CDR2 YFSETQ, per germline. The CDR3 is 15 residues long. Trimming removed 1 base from V and 2 bases from J, with 11 bases in between. The CDR3 nucleotides are TGCGCCAGCAGCTTGAACAGGCCACTCACAGATACGCAGTATTTT. Amino acid sequence: CASSLNRPLTDTQYF.

The chain couples TRBV5-4 to TRBJ2-4; TRBD2 agrees at 7 bases. V lost 2 bases, J lost 7 bases, and 6 bases stayed unmatched. The CDR3 extends over 14 amino acids. The germline gives CDR1 SGHNT, CDR2 YYREEE (reference sequence). This CDR3 reads CASSFRDYQNIQYF. DNA for the CDR3: TGTGCCAGCAGCTTCCGGGACTACCAGAACATTCAGTACTTC. Using reference TRBV5-4 and TRBJ2-4 for the parts outside the CDR3, the full variable domain is ETGVTQSPTHLIKTRGQQVTLRCSSQSGHNTVSWYQQALGQGPQFIFQYYREEENGRGNFPPRFSGLQFPNYSSELNVNALELDDSALYLCASSFRDYQNIQYFGAGTRLSVL.

This clonotype was observed a handful of times. J is TRBJ1-2 and V is TRBV20-1; D may be TRBD1 (6 bases). Between the trimmed V and J ends, which lost 0 bases and 0 bases, there was a span of 20 bases. Looked up from germline, CDR1 is DFQATT and CDR2 is SNEGSKA (reference sequence). The CDR3 sequence is 18 residues long. As DNA, the CDR3 is TGCAGTGCTAGAGACGCAGGACAGCCTAAGGTGACTAACTATGGCTACACCTTC. Its protein product is CSARDAGQPKVTNYGYTF.

Notes on this clonotype: The germline gene is not matched at one end of the junction; a read error may be the cause. The CDR3 bases are TGTGCCAGCAGTGTAGCAGGGGCGGAGTATGGCTACACCTTC. Translating gives CASSVAGAEYGYTF. The chain recombines TRBV9 with TRBJ1-2; D possibly corresponds to TRBD1 (6 bases). The CDR3 covers 14 residues. Germline CDR1 SGDLS, CDR2 YYNGEE.

CDR3 coding DNA: TGTGCCAGCAGCCCGCCCATACTAGCGGGTGGCTATGAGCAGTTCTTC. Protein product: CASSPPILAGGYEQFF. This chain connects TRBV12-3 or TRBV12-4 to TRBJ2-1; 9 nucleotides agree with TRBD2. The J segment lost 8 bases and the V segment lost 6 bases, leaving 14 bases of the junction unmatched. The CDR3 loop spans 16 amino acids.

The genes are TRBV7-8 and TRBJ2-7; D is unclear. This CDR3 has 16 residues. Germline lookup yields CDR1 SGHVS and CDR2 FQNEAQ. V was clipped by 1 base and J by 2 bases, with 15 bases between them. DNA of the CDR3: TGTGCCAGCAGCTTAGATCCCAGCACCGCCACCTACGAGCAGTACTTC. Protein sequence: CASSLDPSTATYEQYF.

Only a few counts were recorded for this clonotype. This chain links TRBV28 with TRBJ2-7; D not resolved. The CDR3 is made up of 13 amino acids. V was trimmed by 10 bases and J by 0 bases, leaving 13 bases between them. Per germline, CDR1 MDHEN and CDR2 SYDVKM. The CDR3 loop is CAIRALSSYEQYF. The CDR3 region has the DNA TGTGCCATCCGTGCCTTGAGCTCCTACGAGCAGTACTTC.

V usage is TRBV7-9 and J usage is TRBJ1-1; no reliable D call. Germline values: CDR1 SEHNR, CDR2 FQNEAQ (reference sequence). Trimming took 1 base from V and 0 from J, leaving 9 bases between them. The CDR3 is made up of 15 amino acids. The CDR3 coding sequence is TGTGCCAGCAGCTTAGTAGGCAGCCTGAACACTGAAGCTTTCTTT. Translated, it gives CASSLVGSLNTEAFF.

This clonotype was counted a few times. The genes are TRBV7-6 and TRBJ2-3; D not certain. Germline-derived CDR1 and CDR2 are SGHVS and FNYEAQ. CDR3 length: 15 residues. V was pared by 5 bases and J by 0 bases, with 12 bases between. CDR3 nucleotide sequence: TGTGCCAGCAGCACCCTCGGGTCCAGCACAGATACGCAGTATTTT. Protein: CASSTLGSSTDTQYF.

The V call is TRBV7-2, the J call TRBJ2-7; 9 nucleotides agree with TRBD1. This CDR3 has 16 amino acids. V lost 5 bases and J lost 5; bases outside the gene matches: 13. From germline, CDR1 is SGHTA and CDR2 FQGNSA. The CDR3 DNA sequence: TGTGCCAGCAGCCTCGATTCCGGGACAGGGTTACACGAGCAGTACTTC. It yields the protein CASSLDSGTGLHEQYF. The variable domain in full, with the rest retrieved from reference TRBV7-2 and TRBJ2-7, is GAGVSQSPSNKVTEKGKDVELRCDPISGHTALYWYRQSLGQGLEFLIYFQGNSAPDKSGLPSDRFSAERTGGSVSTLTIQRTQQEDSAVYLCASSLDSGTGLHEQYFGPGTRLTVT.